This TCR beta chain came from a study of T cells in Graves' hyperthyroidism and ophthalmopathy. Individuals with ophthalmopathy presented a Clinical Activity Score of at least 3, a NOSPECS grade of at least 4 and a duration under 3 months. Amplification targeted TCR beta CDR3 regions from RNA transcripts. The TCR CDR3 was amplified in a first-round RT-PCR using the HTBI primer set. TCRdb processed the multiplex PCR reads anew with MiXCR; each CDR3 protein has one entry. Of 400,000 or so distinct CDR3 sequences detected, around 15% appear once; the ten largest clones hold around 19%. Germline V CDR1 and CDR2: LGHNA, YNFKEQ. The V end lost 0 bases, the J end lost 0 bases, and 14 bases lay between the germline ends. The CDR3 runs to 18 residues. This clonotype has just a few counts.

The source of this sequence is a woman in her 30s with Graves' ophthalmopathy. The sequenced sample was blood. V gene TRBV4-2 combines with J gene TRBJ2-2, with unresolved D. CDR3 residues: CASSQENSFSANTGELFF. The DNA of the CDR3 is TGTGCCAGCAGCCAAGAGAATAGTTTCTCCGCGAACACCGGGGAGCTGTTTTTT.